This TCR beta chain was documented in a study of CD8+ T cells in alopecia areata. Treatment denoted: oral pan-JAK inhibitor, 5-10 mg twice daily. Regarding this clone: No antigen is known for it.

Germline V gene lookup returns CDR1 MGHRA and CDR2 YSYEKL. Trimming left V 0 bases short and J 0 bases short, with 12 bases between. The CDR3 is made up of 18 amino acids. RNA extraction was followed by reverse transcription into cDNA, which acted as the sequencing template. Measured with immunoSEQ multiplex PCR; TCRdb has only the in-frame clones, and not every one. The table lists some 100,000 clones, 60% of them singletons. Findings and limits, study-wide: Under tofacitinib, numerous expanded lesional clonotypes remained detectable in scalp and blood.

This chain uses TRBV4-1 with TRBJ1-6; D unresolved. This specimen consisted of CD8+ T cells sorted from blood, obtained at roughly week 55, from a patient treated with tofacitinib. This TCR was recovered from a human donor with alopecia areata. CDR3: CASSQDPTRSSYNSPLHF. The CDR3 bases are TGCGCCAGCAGCCAAGATCCTACCCGAAGCTCCTATAATTCACCCCTCCACTTT.